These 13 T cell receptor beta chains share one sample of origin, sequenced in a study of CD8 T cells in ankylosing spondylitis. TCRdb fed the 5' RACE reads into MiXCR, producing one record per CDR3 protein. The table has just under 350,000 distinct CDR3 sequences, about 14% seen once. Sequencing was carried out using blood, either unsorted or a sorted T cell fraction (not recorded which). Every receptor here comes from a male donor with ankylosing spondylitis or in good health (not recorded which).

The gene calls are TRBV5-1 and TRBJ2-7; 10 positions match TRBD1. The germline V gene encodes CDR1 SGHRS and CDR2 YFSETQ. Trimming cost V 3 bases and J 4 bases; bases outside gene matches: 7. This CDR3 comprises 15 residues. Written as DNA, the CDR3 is TGCGCCAGCAGCTCGACGGACAGGGGGGCATACGAGCAGTACTTC. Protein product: CASSSTDRGAYEQYF.

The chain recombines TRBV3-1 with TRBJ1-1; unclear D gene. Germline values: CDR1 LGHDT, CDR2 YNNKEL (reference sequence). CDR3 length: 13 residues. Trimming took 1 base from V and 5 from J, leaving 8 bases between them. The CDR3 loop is CASSQGSWTEAFF. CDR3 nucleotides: TGTGCCAGCAGCCAAGGAAGTTGGACTGAAGCTTTCTTT.

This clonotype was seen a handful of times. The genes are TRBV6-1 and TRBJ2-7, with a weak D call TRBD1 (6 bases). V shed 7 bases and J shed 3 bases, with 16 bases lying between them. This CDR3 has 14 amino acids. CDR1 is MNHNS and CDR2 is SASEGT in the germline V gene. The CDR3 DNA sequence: TGTGCCAGCAAGTACGACAGGACCCGCTACGAGCAGTACTTC. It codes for CASKYDRTRYEQYF.

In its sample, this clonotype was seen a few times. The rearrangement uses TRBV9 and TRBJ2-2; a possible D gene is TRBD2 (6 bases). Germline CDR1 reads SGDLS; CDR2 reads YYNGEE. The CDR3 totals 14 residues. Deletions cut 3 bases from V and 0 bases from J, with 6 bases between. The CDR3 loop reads CASSGGANTGELFF. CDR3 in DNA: TGTGCCAGCAGCGGGGGGGCGAACACCGGGGAGCTGTTTTTT. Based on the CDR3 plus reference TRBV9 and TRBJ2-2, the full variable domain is DSGVTQTPKHLITATGQRVTLRCSPRSGDLSVYWYQQSLDQGLQFLIQYYNGEERAKGNILERFSAQQFPDLHSELNLSSLELGDSALYFCASSGGANTGELFFGEGSRLTVL.

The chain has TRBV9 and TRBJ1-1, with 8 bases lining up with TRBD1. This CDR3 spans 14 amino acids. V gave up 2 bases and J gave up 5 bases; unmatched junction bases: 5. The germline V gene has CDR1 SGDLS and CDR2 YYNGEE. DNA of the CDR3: TGTGCCAGCAGCGTTGGGACAGGCGGGACTGAAGCTTTCTTT. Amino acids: CASSVGTGGTEAFF.

CDR3 region: CASSGTGAAGELFF. Here the CDR3 DNA reads TGTGCCAGCAGCGGGACAGGGGCGGCCGGGGAGCTGTTTTTT. This chain connects TRBV7-7 to TRBJ2-2; 10 nucleotides match TRBD1. The CDR3 consists of 14 residues. Per the germline V gene, CDR1 is SSHAT and CDR2 is FNYEAQ (reference sequence). The junction had 3 bases not matched to a gene; V was cut back by 5 bases and J by 6 bases.

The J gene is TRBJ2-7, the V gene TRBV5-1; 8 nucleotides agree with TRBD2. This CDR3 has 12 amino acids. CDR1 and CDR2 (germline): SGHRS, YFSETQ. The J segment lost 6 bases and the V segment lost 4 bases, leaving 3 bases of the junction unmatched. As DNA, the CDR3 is TGCGCCAGCAGCAGGACTAGCCGCGAGCAGTACTTC. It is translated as CASSRTSREQYF.

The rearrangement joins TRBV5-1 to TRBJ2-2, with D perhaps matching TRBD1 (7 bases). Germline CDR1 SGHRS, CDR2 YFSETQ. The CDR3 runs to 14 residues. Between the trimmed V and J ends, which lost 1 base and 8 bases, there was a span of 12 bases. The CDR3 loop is CASSLQGEAGELFF. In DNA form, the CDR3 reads TGCGCCAGCAGCTTGCAGGGGGAGGCTGGGGAGCTGTTTTTT.

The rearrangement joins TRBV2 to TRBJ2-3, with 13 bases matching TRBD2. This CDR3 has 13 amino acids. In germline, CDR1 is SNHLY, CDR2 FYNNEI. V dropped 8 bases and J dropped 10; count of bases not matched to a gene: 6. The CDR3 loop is CASGGTSGISQYF. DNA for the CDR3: TGTGCCAGCGGTGGGACTAGCGGGATTTCGCAGTATTTT.

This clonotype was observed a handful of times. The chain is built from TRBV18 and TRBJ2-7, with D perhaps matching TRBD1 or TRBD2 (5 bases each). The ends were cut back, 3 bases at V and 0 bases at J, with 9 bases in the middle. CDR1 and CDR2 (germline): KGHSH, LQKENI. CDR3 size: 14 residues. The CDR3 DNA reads TGTGCCAGCTCACCGGGACGGAACTCCTACGAGCAGTACTTC. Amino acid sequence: CASSPGRNSYEQYF.

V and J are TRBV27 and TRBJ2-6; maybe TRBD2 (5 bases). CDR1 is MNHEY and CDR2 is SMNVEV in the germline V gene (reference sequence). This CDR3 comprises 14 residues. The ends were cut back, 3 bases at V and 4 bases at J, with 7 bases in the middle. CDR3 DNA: TGTGCCAGCAGTTTTTCGGGGGGGGCCAACGTCCTGACTTTC. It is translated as CASSFSGGANVLTF.

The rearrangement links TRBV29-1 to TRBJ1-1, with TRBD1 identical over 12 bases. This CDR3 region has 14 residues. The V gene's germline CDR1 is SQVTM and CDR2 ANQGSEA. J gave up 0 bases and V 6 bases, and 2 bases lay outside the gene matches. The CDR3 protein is CSVGTGGVNTEAFF. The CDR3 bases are TGCAGCGTAGGGACAGGGGGCGTGAACACTGAAGCTTTCTTT.

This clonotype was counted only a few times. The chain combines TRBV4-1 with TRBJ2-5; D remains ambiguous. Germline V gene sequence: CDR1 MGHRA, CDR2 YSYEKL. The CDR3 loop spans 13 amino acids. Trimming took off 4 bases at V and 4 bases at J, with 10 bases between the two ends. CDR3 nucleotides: TGCGCCAGCAGCCGGACCTTAAGAGAGACCCAGTACTTC. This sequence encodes CASSRTLRETQYF.